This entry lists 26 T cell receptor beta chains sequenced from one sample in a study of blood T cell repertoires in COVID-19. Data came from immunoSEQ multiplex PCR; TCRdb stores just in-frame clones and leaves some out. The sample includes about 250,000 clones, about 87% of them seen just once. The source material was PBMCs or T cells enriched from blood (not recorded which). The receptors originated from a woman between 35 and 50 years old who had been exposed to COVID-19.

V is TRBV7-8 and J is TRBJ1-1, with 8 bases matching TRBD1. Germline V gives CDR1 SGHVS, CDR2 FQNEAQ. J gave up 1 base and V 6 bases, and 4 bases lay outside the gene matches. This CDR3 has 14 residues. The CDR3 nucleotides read TGTGCCAGCAGATCAGGGACAGGGAACACTGAAGCTTTCTTT. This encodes CASRSGTGNTEAFF.

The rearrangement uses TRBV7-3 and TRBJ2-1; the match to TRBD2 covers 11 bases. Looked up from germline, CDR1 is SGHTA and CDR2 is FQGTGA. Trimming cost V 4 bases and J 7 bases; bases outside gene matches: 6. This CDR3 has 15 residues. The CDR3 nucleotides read TGTGCCAGCAGCTCTATAGCGGGGGGGCTGAATGAGCAGTTCTTC. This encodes CASSSIAGGLNEQFF.

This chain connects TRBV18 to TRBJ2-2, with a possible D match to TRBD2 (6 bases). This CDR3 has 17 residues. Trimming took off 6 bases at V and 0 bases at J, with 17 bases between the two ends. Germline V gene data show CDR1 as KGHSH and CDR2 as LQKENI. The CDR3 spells CASSHAAEGSNTGELFF. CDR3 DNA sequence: TGTGCCAGCTCGCATGCAGCGGAGGGGTCGAACACCGGGGAGCTGTTTTTT.

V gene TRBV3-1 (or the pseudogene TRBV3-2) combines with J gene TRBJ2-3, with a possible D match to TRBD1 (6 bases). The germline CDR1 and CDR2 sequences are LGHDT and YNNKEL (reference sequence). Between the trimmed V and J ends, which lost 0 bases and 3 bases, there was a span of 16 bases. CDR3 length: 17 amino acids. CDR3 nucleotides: TGTGCCAGCAGCCAAGACGTTACCGATCAGGGGACAGATACGCAGTATTTT. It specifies CASSQDVTDQGTDTQYF.

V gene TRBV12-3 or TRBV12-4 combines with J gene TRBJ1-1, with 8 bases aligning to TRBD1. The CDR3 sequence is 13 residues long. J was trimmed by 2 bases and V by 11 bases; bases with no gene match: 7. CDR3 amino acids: CALDRASNTEAFF. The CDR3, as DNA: TGTGCCCTGGACAGGGCCTCCAACACTGAAGCTTTCTTT.

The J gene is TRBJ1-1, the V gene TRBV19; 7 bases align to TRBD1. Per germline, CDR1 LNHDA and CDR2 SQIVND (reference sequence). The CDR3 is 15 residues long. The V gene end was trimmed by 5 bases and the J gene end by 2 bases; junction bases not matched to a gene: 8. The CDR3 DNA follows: TGTGCCAGTAGTGTCCGGACAGGCAGAAACACTGAAGCTTTCTTT. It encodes CASSVRTGRNTEAFF.

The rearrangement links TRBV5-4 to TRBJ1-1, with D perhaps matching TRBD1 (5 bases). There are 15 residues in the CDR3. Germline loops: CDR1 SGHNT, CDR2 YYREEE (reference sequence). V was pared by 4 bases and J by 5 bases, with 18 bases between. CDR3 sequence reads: CASSPAGGGTTEAFF. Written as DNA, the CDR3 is TGTGCCAGCAGCCCAGCGGGGGGAGGAACAACTGAAGCTTTCTTT.

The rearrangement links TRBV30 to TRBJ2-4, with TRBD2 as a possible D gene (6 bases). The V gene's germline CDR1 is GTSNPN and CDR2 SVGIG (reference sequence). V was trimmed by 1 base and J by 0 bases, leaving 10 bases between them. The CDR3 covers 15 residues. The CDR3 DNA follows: TGTGCCTGGAGTGGGAGGGATCTAGCCAAAAACATTCAGTACTTC. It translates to CAWSGRDLAKNIQYF.

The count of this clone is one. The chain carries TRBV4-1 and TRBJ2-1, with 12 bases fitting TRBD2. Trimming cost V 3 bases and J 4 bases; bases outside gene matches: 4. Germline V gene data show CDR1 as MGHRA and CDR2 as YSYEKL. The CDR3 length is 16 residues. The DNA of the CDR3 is TGCGCCAGCAGCCAGAAACTAGCGGGGGGATACAATGAGCAGTTCTTC. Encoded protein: CASSQKLAGGYNEQFF.

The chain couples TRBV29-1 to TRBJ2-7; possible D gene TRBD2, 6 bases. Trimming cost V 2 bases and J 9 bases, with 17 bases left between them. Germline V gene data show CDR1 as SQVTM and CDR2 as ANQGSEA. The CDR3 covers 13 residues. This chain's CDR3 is CSVERKGFGGQYF. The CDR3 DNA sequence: TGCAGCGTTGAAAGGAAGGGATTCGGGGGGCAGTACTTC.

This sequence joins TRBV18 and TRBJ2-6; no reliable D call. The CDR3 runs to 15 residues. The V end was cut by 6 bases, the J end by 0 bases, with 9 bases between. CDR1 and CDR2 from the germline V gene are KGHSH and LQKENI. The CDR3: CASSPWPSGANVLTF. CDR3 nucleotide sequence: TGTGCCAGCTCCCCGTGGCCCTCTGGGGCCAACGTCCTGACTTTC.

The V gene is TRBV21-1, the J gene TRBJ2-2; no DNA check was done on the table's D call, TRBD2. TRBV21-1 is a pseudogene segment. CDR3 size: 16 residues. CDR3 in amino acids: CASSYIAGAASRELFF. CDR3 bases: TGTGCCAGCAGCTATATAGCGGGGGCGGCCTCGAGGGAGCTGTTTTTT.

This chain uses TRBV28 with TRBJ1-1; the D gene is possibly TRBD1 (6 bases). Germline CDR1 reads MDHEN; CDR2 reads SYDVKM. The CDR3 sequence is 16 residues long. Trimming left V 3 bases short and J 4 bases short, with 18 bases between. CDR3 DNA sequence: TGTGCCAGCAGTTTCGGTTACCCCCGGGGGGCCACTGAAGCTTTCTTT. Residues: CASSFGYPRGATEAFF.

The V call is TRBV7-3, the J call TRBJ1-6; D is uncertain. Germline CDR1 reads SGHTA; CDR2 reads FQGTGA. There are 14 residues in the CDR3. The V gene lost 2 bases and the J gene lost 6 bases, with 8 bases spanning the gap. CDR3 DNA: TGTGCCAGCAGCTTAGGGCTCCCTAATTCACCCCTCCACTTT. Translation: CASSLGLPNSPLHF.

The CDR3 coding sequence is TGTGCCTGTACAACAGGGTACACTGAAGCTTTCTTT. It translates to CACTTGYTEAFF. The chain couples TRBV30 to TRBJ1-1, with a possible D match to TRBD1 (6 bases). Germline V CDR1 and CDR2: GTSNPN, SVGIG (reference sequence). The V end was cut by 6 bases, the J end by 3 bases, with 11 bases between. The CDR3 totals 12 residues.

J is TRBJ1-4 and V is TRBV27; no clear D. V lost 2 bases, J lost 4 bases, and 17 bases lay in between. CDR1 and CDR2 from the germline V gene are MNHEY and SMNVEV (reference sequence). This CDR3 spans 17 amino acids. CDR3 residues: CASSLTGRSGNNEKLFF. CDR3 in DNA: TGTGCCAGCAGTTTAACCGGGCGGAGCGGAAATAATGAAAAACTGTTTTTT.

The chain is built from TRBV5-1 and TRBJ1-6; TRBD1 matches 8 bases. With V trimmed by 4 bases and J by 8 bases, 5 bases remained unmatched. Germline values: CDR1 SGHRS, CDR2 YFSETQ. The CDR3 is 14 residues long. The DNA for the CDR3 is TGCGCCAGCAGCCCGGGACAGGCAGATTCACCCCTCCACTTT. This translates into CASSPGQADSPLHF.

The CDR3 loop is CASSTGTGETYEQYF. CDR3 DNA sequence: TGTGCCAGTAGTACCGGGACAGGGGAAACCTACGAGCAGTACTTC. The V call is TRBV19, the J call TRBJ2-7; TRBD1 aligns across 10 bases. J gave up 2 bases and V 4 bases, and 5 bases lay outside the gene matches. In germline, CDR1 is LNHDA, CDR2 SQIVND (reference sequence). The CDR3 is made up of 15 amino acids.

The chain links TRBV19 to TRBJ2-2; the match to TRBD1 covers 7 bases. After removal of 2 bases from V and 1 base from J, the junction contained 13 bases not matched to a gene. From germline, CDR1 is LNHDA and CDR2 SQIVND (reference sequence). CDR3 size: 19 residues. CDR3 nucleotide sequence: TGTGCCAGTAGTATAAAATTCCATGGACAGGAGCAGAACACCGGGGAGCTGTTTTTT. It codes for CASSIKFHGQEQNTGELFF. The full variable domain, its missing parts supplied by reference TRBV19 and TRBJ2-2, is DGGITQSPKYLFRKEGQNVTLSCEQNLNHDAMYWYRQDPGQGLRLIYYSQIVNDFQKGDIAEGYSVSREKKESFPLTVTSAQKNPTAFYLCASSIKFHGQEQNTGELFFGEGSRLTVL.

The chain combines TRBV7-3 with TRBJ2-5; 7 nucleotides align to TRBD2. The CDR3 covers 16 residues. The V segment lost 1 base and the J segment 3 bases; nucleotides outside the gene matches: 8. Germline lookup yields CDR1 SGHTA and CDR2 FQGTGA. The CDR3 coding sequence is TGTGCCAGCAGCTTAAGGGGGGGACCAACTAAAGAGACCCAGTACTTC. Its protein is CASSLRGGPTKETQYF.

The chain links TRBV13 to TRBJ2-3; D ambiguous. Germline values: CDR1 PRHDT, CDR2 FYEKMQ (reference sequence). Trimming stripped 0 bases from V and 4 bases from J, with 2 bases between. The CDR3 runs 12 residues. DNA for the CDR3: TGTGCCAGCAGCTTAGGCTCAGATACGCAGTATTTT. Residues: CASSLGSDTQYF.

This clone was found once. Here the CDR3 DNA reads TGTGCCAGCAGCTTCGCGGGCTCCGGAAACACCATATATTTT. Protein product: CASSFAGSGNTIYF. J is TRBJ1-3 and V is TRBV5-6; D uncertain. The CDR3 loop spans 14 amino acids. The V gene's germline CDR1 is SGHDT and CDR2 YYEEEE. Trimming left V 2 bases short and J 4 bases short, with 10 bases between.

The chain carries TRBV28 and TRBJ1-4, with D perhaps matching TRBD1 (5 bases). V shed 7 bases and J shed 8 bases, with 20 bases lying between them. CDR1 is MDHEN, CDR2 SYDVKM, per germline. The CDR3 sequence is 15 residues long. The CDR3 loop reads CASTLGGLPPEKLFF. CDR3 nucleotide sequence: TGTGCCAGCACCTTGGGGGGACTTCCTCCGGAAAAACTGTTTTTT.

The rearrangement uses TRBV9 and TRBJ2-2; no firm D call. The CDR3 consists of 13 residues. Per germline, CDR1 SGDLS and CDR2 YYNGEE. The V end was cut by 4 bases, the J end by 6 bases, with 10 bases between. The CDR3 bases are TGTGCCAGCAGCTATTCAACGGCCGGGGAGCTGTTTTTT. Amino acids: CASSYSTAGELFF. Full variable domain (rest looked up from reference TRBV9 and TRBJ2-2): DSGVTQTPKHLITATGQRVTLRCSPRSGDLSVYWYQQSLDQGLQFLIQYYNGEERAKGNILERFSAQQFPDLHSELNLSSLELGDSALYFCASSYSTAGELFFGEGSRLTVL.

CDR3 in DNA: TGTGCCAGCGGACTCGGCCGGTGGACCGGGGAGCTGTTTTTT. Encoded protein: CASGLGRWTGELFF. The gene calls are TRBV27 and TRBJ2-2, with a possible D match to TRBD2 (5 bases). V lost 8 bases and J 5 bases, leaving 15 bases between the germline ends. CDR3 length: 14 residues. The germline V gene encodes CDR1 MNHEY and CDR2 SMNVEV (reference sequence).

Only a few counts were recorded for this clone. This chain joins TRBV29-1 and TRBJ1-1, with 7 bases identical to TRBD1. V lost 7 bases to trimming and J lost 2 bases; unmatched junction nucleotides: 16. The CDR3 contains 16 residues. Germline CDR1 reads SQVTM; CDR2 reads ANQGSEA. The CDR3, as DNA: TGCAGCGGTCGGACAGGAATAGGTGGAACCAACACTGAAGCTTTCTTT. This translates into CSGRTGIGGTNTEAFF.